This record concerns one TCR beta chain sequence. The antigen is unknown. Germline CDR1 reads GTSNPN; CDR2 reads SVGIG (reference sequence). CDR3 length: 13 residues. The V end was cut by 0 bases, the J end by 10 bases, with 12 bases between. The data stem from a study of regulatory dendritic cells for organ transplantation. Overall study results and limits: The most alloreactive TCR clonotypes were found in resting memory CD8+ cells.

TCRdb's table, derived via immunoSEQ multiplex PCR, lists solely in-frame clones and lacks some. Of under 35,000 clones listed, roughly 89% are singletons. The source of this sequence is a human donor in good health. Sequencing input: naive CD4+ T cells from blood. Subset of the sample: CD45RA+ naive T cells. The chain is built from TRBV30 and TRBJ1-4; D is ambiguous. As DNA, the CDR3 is TGTGCCTGGAGTGTACCCTCACTCCCAAAACTGTTTTTT. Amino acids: CAWSVPSLPKLFF.